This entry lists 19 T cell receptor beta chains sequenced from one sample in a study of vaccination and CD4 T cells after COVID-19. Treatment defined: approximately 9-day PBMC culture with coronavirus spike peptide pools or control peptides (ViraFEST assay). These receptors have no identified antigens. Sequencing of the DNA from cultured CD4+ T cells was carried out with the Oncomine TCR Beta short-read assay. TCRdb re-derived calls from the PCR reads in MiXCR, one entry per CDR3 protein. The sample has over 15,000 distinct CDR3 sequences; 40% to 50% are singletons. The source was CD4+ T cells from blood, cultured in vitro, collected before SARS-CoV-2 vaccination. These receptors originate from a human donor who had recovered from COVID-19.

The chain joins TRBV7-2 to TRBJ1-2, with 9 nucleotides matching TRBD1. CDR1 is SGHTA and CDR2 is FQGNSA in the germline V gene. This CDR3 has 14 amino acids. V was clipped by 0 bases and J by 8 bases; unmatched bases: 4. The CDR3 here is CASSLAPTGGGYTF. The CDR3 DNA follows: TGTGCCAGCAGCTTAGCCCCGACAGGGGGAGGCTACACCTTC. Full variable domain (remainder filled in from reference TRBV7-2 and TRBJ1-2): GAGVSQSPSNKVTEKGKDVELRCDPISGHTALYWYRQSLGQGLEFLIYFQGNSAPDKSGLPSDRFSAERTGGSVSTLTIQRTQQEDSAVYLCASSLAPTGGGYTFGSGTRLTVV.

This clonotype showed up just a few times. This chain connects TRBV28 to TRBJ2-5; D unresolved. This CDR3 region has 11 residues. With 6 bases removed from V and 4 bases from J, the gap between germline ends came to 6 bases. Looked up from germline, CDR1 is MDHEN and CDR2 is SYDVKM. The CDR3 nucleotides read TGTGCCAGCAGCCCCCGAGAGACCCAGTACTTC. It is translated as CASSPRETQYF. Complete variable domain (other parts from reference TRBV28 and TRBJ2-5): DVKVTQSSRYLVKRTGEKVFLECVQDMDHENMFWYRQDPGLGLRLIYFSYDVKMKEKGDIPEGYSVSREKKERFSLILESASTNQTSMYLCASSPRETQYFGPGTRLLVL.

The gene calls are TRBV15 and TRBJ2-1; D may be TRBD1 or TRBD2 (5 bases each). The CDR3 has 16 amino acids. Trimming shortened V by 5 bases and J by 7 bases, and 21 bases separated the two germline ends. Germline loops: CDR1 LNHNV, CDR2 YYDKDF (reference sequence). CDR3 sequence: CATSPQGTLRRNEQFF. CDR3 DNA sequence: TGTGCCACCAGCCCCCAAGGGACCCTCCGACGGAATGAGCAGTTCTTC.

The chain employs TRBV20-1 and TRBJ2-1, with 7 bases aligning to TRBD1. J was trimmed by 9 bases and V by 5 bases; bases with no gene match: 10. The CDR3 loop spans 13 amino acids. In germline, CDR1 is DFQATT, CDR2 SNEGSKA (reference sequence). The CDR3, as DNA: TGCAGTGCTCAAACAACAGGGGATAGTGAGCAGTTCTTC. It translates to CSAQTTGDSEQFF.

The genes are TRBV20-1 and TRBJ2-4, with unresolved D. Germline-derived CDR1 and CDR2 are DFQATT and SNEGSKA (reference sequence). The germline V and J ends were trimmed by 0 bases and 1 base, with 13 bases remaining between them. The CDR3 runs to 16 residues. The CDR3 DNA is TGCAGTGCTAGAGATGTGGGGTCTACCGCCAAAAACATTCAGTACTTC. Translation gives CSARDVGSTAKNIQYF.

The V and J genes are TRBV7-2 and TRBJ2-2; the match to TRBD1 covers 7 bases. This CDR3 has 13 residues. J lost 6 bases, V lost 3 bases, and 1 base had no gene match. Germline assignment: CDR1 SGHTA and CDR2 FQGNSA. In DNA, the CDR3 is TGTGCCAGCAGCTTGGGACAGTCCGGGGAGCTGTTTTTT. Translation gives CASSLGQSGELFF. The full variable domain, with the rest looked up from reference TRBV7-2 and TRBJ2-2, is GAGVSQSPSNKVTEKGKDVELRCDPISGHTALYWYRQSLGQGLEFLIYFQGNSAPDKSGLPSDRFSAERTGGSVSTLTIQRTQQEDSAVYLCASSLGQSGELFFGEGSRLTVL.

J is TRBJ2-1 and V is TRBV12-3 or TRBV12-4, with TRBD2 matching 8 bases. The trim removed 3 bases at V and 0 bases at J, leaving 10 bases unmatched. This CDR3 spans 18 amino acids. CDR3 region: CASSLGTRWGSSYNEQFF. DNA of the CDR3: TGTGCCAGCAGTTTGGGGACTAGATGGGGGAGCTCCTACAATGAGCAGTTCTTC.

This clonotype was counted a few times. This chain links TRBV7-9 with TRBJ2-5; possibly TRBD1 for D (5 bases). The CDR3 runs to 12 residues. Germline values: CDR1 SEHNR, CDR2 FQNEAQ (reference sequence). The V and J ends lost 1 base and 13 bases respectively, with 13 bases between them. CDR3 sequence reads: CASSLVQGPLYF. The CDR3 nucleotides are TGTGCCAGCAGCTTAGTCCAGGGTCCCTTGTACTTC.

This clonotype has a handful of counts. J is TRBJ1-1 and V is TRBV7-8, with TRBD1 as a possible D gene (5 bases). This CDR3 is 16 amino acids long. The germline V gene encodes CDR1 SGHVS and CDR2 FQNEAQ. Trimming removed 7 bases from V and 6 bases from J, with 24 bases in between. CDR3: CASTSAGWGFRSEAFF. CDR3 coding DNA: TGTGCCAGCACCTCAGCAGGGTGGGGCTTTAGGTCTGAAGCTTTCTTT.

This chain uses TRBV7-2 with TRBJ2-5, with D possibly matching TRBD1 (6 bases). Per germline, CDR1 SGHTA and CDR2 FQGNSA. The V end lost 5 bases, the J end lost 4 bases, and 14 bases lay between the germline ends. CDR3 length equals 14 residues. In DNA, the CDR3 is TGTGCCAGCAGCGTCAGGGTGGGGGCAGAGACCCAGTACTTC. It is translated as CASSVRVGAETQYF.

The chain's CDR3 is CASTETRGYNSPLHF. The CDR3 DNA is TGTGCCAGCACCGAGACGCGGGGGTATAATTCACCCCTCCACTTT. This chain connects TRBV6-1 to TRBJ1-6, with a weak D call TRBD1 (5 bases). This CDR3 is built from 15 residues. V shed 7 bases and J shed 4 bases, with 14 bases lying between them. In germline, CDR1 is MNHNS, CDR2 SASEGT.

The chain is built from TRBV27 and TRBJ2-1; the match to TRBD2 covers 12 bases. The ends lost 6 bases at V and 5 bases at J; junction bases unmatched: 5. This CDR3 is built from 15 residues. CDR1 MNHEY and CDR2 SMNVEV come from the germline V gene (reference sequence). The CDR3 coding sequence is TGTGCCAGCAGCTACGGACTAGCGGGAAACAATGAGCAGTTCTTC. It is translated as CASSYGLAGNNEQFF.

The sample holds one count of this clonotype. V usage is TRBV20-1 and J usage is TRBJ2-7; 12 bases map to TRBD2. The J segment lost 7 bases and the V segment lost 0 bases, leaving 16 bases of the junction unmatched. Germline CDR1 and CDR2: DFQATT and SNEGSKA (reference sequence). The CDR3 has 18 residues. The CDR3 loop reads CSARDSGLAGYYSEEQYF. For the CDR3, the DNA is TGCAGTGCTAGAGATTCGGGACTAGCGGGCTATTACTCGGAAGAGCAGTACTTC.

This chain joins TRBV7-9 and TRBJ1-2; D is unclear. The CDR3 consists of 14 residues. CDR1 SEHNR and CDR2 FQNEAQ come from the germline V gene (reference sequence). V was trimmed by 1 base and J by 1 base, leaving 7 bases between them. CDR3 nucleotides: TGTGCCAGCAGCTTAGGTGGCCTTAACTATGGCTACACCTTC. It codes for CASSLGGLNYGYTF.

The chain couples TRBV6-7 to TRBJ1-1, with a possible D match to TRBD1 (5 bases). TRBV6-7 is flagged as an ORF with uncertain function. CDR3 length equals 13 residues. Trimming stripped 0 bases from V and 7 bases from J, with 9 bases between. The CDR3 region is CASSYSVGVEAFF. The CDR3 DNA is TGTGCCAGCAGTTACTCGGTGGGGGTTGAAGCTTTCTTT.

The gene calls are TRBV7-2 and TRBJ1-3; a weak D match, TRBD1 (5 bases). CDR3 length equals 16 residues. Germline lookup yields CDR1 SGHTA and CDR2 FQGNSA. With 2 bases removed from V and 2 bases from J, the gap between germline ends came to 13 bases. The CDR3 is CASSLNPGGTGNTIYF. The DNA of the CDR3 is TGTGCCAGCAGCTTAAACCCGGGGGGTACTGGAAACACCATATATTTT.

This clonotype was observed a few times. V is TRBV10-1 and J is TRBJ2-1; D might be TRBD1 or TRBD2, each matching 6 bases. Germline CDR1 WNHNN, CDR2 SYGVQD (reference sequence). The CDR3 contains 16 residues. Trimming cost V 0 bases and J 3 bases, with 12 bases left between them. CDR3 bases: TGCGCCAGCAGTGAGTCTTTGGGGGGCCACTACAATGAGCAGTTCTTC. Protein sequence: CASSESLGGHYNEQFF.

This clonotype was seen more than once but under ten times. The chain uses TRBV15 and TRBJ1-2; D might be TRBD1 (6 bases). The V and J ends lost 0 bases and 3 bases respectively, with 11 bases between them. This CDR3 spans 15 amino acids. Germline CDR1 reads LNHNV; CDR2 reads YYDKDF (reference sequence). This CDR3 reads CATSRDVRGDYGYTF. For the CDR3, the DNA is TGTGCCACCAGCAGAGATGTGAGGGGGGACTATGGCTACACCTTC.

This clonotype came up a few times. CDR3 sequence: CSARRAGTSNTEAFF. The CDR3 nucleotides are TGCAGTGCTAGGAGGGCCGGGACCTCAAACACTGAAGCTTTCTTT. The chain joins TRBV20-1 to TRBJ1-1; possible D gene TRBD1, 5 bases. With 3 bases removed from V and 2 bases from J, the gap between germline ends came to 16 bases. Germline CDR1 reads DFQATT; CDR2 reads SNEGSKA (reference sequence). The CDR3 has 15 amino acids.